This T cell receptor (beta chain) was recovered during a study of radiotherapy plus CTLA-4 blockade in lung cancer. Study-level information: Disease control reached approximately 30%, with objective responses in 15% to 20%. Findings and limits, study-wide: Among blood TCR repertoires after radiotherapy plus ipilimumab, tumor-derived clones expanded. Interferon-beta and early blood T cell clone dynamics reportedly predicted response best.

People whose metastatic non-small-cell lung cancer was chemo-refractory got focal radiation along with CTLA-4 blockade by ipilimumab. Per germline, CDR1 MDHEN and CDR2 SYDVKM. The CDR3 extends over 15 amino acids. Losses at the gene ends were 5 bases for V and 5 bases for J; bases not matched to a gene: 7. Concerning this clone itself: Its antigen is unidentified.

Data came from immunoSEQ multiplex PCR; TCRdb stores just in-frame clones and leaves some out. Of tens of thousands of clones in the sample, 79% are singletons; the top ten hold roughly a tenth. The gene calls are TRBV28 and TRBJ2-2, with 8 nucleotides matching TRBD1. The input for sequencing was peripheral blood, taken from a patient treated with radiotherapy plus ipilimumab. This clonotype was sampled from a human donor with non-small cell lung cancer who had a complete response to radiotherapy plus ipilimumab. This CDR3 is CASSPRQGRTGELFF. DNA for the CDR3: TGTGCCAGCAGTCCCCGACAGGGGCGGACCGGGGAGCTGTTTTTT.